The rows below give T cell receptor beta chains drawn from one sample of a study of beta chain features in type 1 diabetes. Measured with immunoSEQ multiplex PCR; TCRdb has only the in-frame clones, and not every one. The sample has under 300,000 clones, 11% to 15% seen once. Sequencing input: naive CD4+ T cells from blood. The source of these receptors is a man aged 30 to 39 with type 1 diabetes. CDR3s include the opening cysteine and the closing phenylalanine or tryptophan. The D gene is left open where the match is weak. Clone size is not always given. Where it is, it says once, few, many or a class for expanded clones.

V gene: TRBV30
J gene: TRBJ2-5
clone size: -
D gene: TRBD2
CDR3 protein: CAWTSGTSGKETQYF
CDR3 DNA: TGTGCCTGGACTTCTGGGACTAGCGGTAAAGAGACCCAGTACTTC

V gene: TRBV30
J gene: TRBJ1-1
clone size: few
D gene: -
CDR3 protein: CAWQGATEAFF
CDR3 DNA: TGTGCCTGGCAAGGGGCCACTGAAGCTTTCTTT

V gene: TRBV7-2
J gene: TRBJ2-1
clone size: -
D gene: TRBD2
CDR3 protein: CASSLASAGGRFF
CDR3 DNA: TGTGCCAGCAGCTTAGCTTCTGCGGGGGGTCGGTTCTTC

V gene: TRBV16
J gene: TRBJ2-7
clone size: -
D gene: -
CDR3 protein: CASSRPGTNSYEQYF
CDR3 DNA: TGTGCCAGCAGCCGCCCCGGGACAAACTCCTACGAGCAGTACTTC

V gene: TRBV19
J gene: TRBJ2-7
clone size: -
D gene: TRBD1
CDR3 protein: CASNSGTGFNEQYF
CDR3 DNA: TGTGCCAGTAACTCCGGGACAGGATTTAACGAGCAGTACTTC

V gene: TRBV6-6
J gene: TRBJ2-1
clone size: few
D gene: -
CDR3 protein: CASTLDSSYNEQFF
CDR3 DNA: TGTGCCAGCACCCTAGACAGCTCCTACAATGAGCAGTTCTTC

V gene: TRBV29-1
J gene: TRBJ2-3
clone size: -
D gene: -
CDR3 protein: CSGVTRGARDTQYF
CDR3 DNA: TGCAGCGGGGTAACGCGCGGGGCGCGAGATACGCAGTATTTT

V gene: TRBV7-9
J gene: TRBJ2-3
clone size: -
D gene: TRBD2
CDR3 protein: CASSKRLAGAERDTQYF
CDR3 DNA: TGTGCCAGCAGCAAAAGACTAGCGGGGGCGGAGAGGGATACGCAGTATTTT

V gene: TRBV10-3
J gene: TRBJ1-1
clone size: few
D gene: -
CDR3 protein: CAISELSEAEAFF
CDR3 DNA: TGTGCCATCAGTGAGTTAAGTGAGGCTGAAGCTTTCTTT

V gene: TRBV14
J gene: TRBJ2-1
clone size: -
D gene: TRBD2
CDR3 protein: CASSLLAGGLDEQFF
CDR3 DNA: TGTGCCAGCAGCTTACTAGCGGGGGGGCTGGATGAGCAGTTCTTC

V gene: TRBV4-2
J gene: TRBJ1-3
clone size: few
D gene: -
CDR3 protein: CASSQEKGGWGNTIYF
CDR3 DNA: TGTGCCAGCAGCCAAGAGAAAGGCGGATGGGGAAACACCATATATTTT

V gene: TRBV30
J gene: TRBJ1-4
clone size: few
D gene: TRBD1
CDR3 protein: CAWRQGPNEKLFF
CDR3 DNA: TGTGCCTGGAGACAGGGGCCTAATGAAAAACTGTTTTTT

V gene: TRBV5-4
J gene: TRBJ2-7
clone size: few
D gene: TRBD1
CDR3 protein: CASSLARQGAYEQYF
CDR3 DNA: TGTGCCAGCAGCTTGGCCCGACAGGGGGCCTACGAGCAGTACTTC

V gene: TRBV11-2
J gene: TRBJ1-3
clone size: -
D gene: TRBD1
CDR3 protein: CASSTGGSGNTIYF
CDR3 DNA: TGTGCCAGCAGCACAGGGGGCTCTGGAAACACCATATATTTT

V gene: TRBV19
J gene: TRBJ2-1
clone size: few
D gene: -
CDR3 protein: CASRLAGTYNEQFF
CDR3 DNA: TGTGCCAGTAGACTCGCGGGGACCTACAATGAGCAGTTCTTC

V gene: TRBV5-4
J gene: TRBJ2-3
clone size: -
D gene: TRBD2
CDR3 protein: CASSLGLAGVVDTQYF
CDR3 DNA: TGTGCCAGCAGCCTGGGACTAGCGGGAGTGGTCGATACGCAGTATTTT

V gene: TRBV2
J gene: TRBJ2-2
clone size: -
D gene: -
CDR3 protein: CATLPQGRGQSGELFF
CDR3 DNA: TGTGCCACACTCCCCCAGGGGAGAGGGCAGTCCGGGGAGCTGTTTTTT

V gene: TRBV4-2
J gene: TRBJ1-1
clone size: few
D gene: -
CDR3 protein: CASSQEGGLGDENTEAFF
CDR3 DNA: TGTGCCAGCAGCCAAGAAGGAGGGTTAGGGGACGAGAACACTGAAGCTTTCTTT

V gene: TRBV5-1
J gene: TRBJ2-5
clone size: -
D gene: -
CDR3 protein: CASSLVSGGEGTQYF
CDR3 DNA: TGCGCCAGCAGCTTGGTGTCCGGCGGCGAAGGTACCCAGTACTTC

V gene: TRBV27
J gene: TRBJ2-7
clone size: -
D gene: -
CDR3 protein: CASSFGGPPYEQYF
CDR3 DNA: TGTGCCAGCAGTTTTGGCGGGCCCCCCTACGAGCAGTACTTC

V gene: TRBV30
J gene: TRBJ1-1
clone size: few
D gene: -
CDR3 protein: CAWTPWTREAFF
CDR3 DNA: TGTGCCTGGACGCCCTGGACTAGGGAAGCTTTCTTT

V gene: TRBV9
J gene: TRBJ2-5
clone size: few
D gene: TRBD1
CDR3 protein: CASSDGGQGRQETQYF
CDR3 DNA: TGTGCCAGCAGCGACGGCGGACAGGGTCGGCAAGAGACCCAGTACTTC

V gene: TRBV6-6
J gene: TRBJ2-7
clone size: few
D gene: -
CDR3 protein: CASMAGTPSYEQYF
CDR3 DNA: TGTGCCAGCATGGCAGGAACACCATCCTACGAGCAGTACTTC

V gene: TRBV15
J gene: TRBJ1-5
clone size: -
D gene: -
CDR3 protein: CATSRGRGIQPQHF
CDR3 DNA: TGTGCCACCAGCAGAGGCAGGGGTATACAGCCCCAGCATTTT

V gene: TRBV7-2
J gene: TRBJ2-3
clone size: few
D gene: -
CDR3 protein: CASSPGPSTDTQYF
CDR3 DNA: TGTGCCAGCAGCCCCGGTCCTAGCACAGATACGCAGTATTTT

V gene: TRBV2
J gene: TRBJ2-4
clone size: few
D gene: -
CDR3 protein: CASTAGGRNIQYF
CDR3 DNA: TGTGCCAGCACCGCCGGAGGACGAAACATTCAGTACTTC

V gene: TRBV18
J gene: TRBJ2-7
clone size: -
D gene: TRBD1
CDR3 protein: CASSTTTGGSYEQYF
CDR3 DNA: TGTGCCAGCTCAACCACGACAGGGGGGAGCTACGAGCAGTACTTC